Included here is one TCR beta chain sequence, with context. These data come from a study of glioma-infiltrating T cells. V was cut by 5 bases and J by 4 bases, with 16 bases left in between. CDR1 is PRHDT and CDR2 is FYEKMQ in the germline V gene (reference sequence). This CDR3 is built from 15 residues. Amplification of TCR alpha and beta CDR3 regions from RNA used iRepertoire nested multiplex PCR. Input was roughly 100-450 ng of tissue mRNA or PBMC total RNA. TCRdb re-called the multiplex PCR reads with MiXCR, one entry per CDR3 protein. The sample has roughly 200,000 distinct CDR3 sequences; over 40% are singletons.

The genes are TRBV13 and TRBJ2-3; D unclear. Sequenced: glioma tissue, nonneoplastic brain tissue, or PBMCs (not recorded which). The source is a human donor with low-grade glioma or glioblastoma, undergoing nonglioma brain surgery, or in good health (not recorded which). The CDR3 is CASSARVQPSDTQYF. The CDR3 DNA reads as TGTGCCAGCAGCGCCCGGGTCCAACCTTCAGATACGCAGTATTTT.